This T cell receptor beta chain was found in a study of blood T cell repertoires in COVID-19. Turning to the study itself: The United States, Italy and Spain were the sources of the acute and convalescent COVID-19 samples.

CDR3 size: 17 residues. The germline V gene encodes CDR1 KGHDR and CDR2 SFDVKD. V trimming: 3 bases; J trimming: 8 bases; junction bases outside the gene matches: 16. How the authors handled the data: Estimated nucleated cell counts came from reference gene primer amplification. Assay: immunoSEQ multiplex PCR; the TCRdb copy retains only in-frame clones and omits some. V, J and clone size were drawn from that table, and D and trimming were deduced from the DNA. The sample shows about 310,000 clones, about nine tenths of them seen only once. V gene TRBV24-1 combines with J gene TRBJ2-3; 7 bases map to TRBD2. The origin of this receptor is a man over 45 with active or convalescent COVID-19. Material for sequencing was peripheral blood. The CDR3, as DNA: TGTGCCACCAGTGATCCCTCCGTGGGGCGGGAGATCGGTACGCAGTATTTT. This encodes CATSDPSVGREIGTQYF.